These 17 T cell receptor beta chains came from one sample sequenced in a study of a mutant IDH1 vaccine in newly diagnosed glioma. Data came from immunoSEQ multiplex PCR; TCRdb stores just in-frame clones and leaves some out. The profile shows 110,000 or so clones, roughly nine tenths of them singletons. The antigens for these receptors are not known. The time point was: week 11, during vaccination. Vaccine doses each comprised 300 ug of mutant IDH1 20-mer peptide, with topical imiquimod. The source was PBMCs, collected from a glioma patient whose treatment included an IDH1 peptide vaccine. Every receptor here comes from a woman aged 50 to 60 with glioma.

The rearrangement uses TRBV2 and TRBJ2-2; 8 nucleotides line up with TRBD1. CDR1 and CDR2 (germline): SNHLY, FYNNEI. Trimming removed 3 bases from V and 4 bases from J; junction bases left unmatched: 7. The CDR3 loop spans 16 amino acids. The CDR3 DNA is TGTGCCAGCAGTGACCCGACAGGGGTCGCCACCGGGGAGCTGTTTTTT. This gives the protein CASSDPTGVATGELFF.

The rearrangement uses TRBV6-5 and TRBJ1-1, with D tentatively TRBD1 (5 bases). The V end was cut by 6 bases, the J end by 6 bases, with 14 bases between. Germline CDR1 is MNHEY and CDR2 is SVGAGI. The CDR3 spans 13 residues. The CDR3 loop is CASSQRGVAEAFF. The CDR3 DNA reads as TGTGCCAGCAGCCAGCGGGGCGTGGCTGAAGCTTTCTTT.

The chain carries TRBV30 and TRBJ1-5, with unresolved D. Germline CDR1 is GTSNPN and CDR2 is SVGIG (reference sequence). This CDR3 spans 12 amino acids. V gave up 1 base and J gave up 6 bases, with 7 bases separating them. CDR3 nucleotides: TGTGCCTGGAGTGAGGGTGGTCAGCCCCAGCATTTT. Protein sequence: CAWSEGGQPQHF.

The chain joins TRBV9 to TRBJ1-2; possible D gene TRBD1, 5 bases. V lost 1 base, J lost 4 bases, and 14 bases lay in between. CDR3 length: 15 amino acids. Germline V gene lookup returns CDR1 SGDLS and CDR2 YYNGEE. The CDR3 is CASSVSGTQVYGYTF. CDR3 bases: TGTGCCAGCAGCGTATCGGGGACCCAGGTCTATGGCTACACCTTC. The entire variable domain, with the rest obtained from reference TRBV9 and TRBJ1-2, is as follows: DSGVTQTPKHLITATGQRVTLRCSPRSGDLSVYWYQQSLDQGLQFLIQYYNGEERAKGNILERFSAQQFPDLHSELNLSSLELGDSALYFCASSVSGTQVYGYTFGSGTRLTVV.

The chain couples TRBV29-1 to TRBJ2-7; no clear D gene. With 5 bases removed from V and 6 bases from J, the gap between germline ends came to 11 bases. Per the germline V gene, CDR1 is SQVTM and CDR2 is ANQGSEA. The CDR3 runs 11 residues. CDR3 DNA sequence: TGCAGCGTTAAGGACCCGGGCGAGCAGTACTTC. It is translated as CSVKDPGEQYF.

The V gene is TRBV10-3, the J gene TRBJ2-5, with a tentative D call TRBD1 (6 bases). CDR3 length equals 12 residues. Per germline, CDR1 ENHRY and CDR2 SYGVKD. V was clipped by 4 bases and J by 3 bases, with 6 bases between them. This chain's CDR3 is CAISGTEETQYF. CDR3 sequence (DNA): TGTGCCATCAGTGGGACAGAAGAGACCCAGTACTTC.

The V gene is TRBV11-2, the J gene TRBJ2-5, with D maybe TRBD1 (5 bases). The CDR3 contains 15 residues. The V gene lost 4 bases and the J gene lost 4 bases, with 16 bases spanning the gap. Germline CDR1 reads SGHAT; CDR2 reads FQNNGV. DNA of the CDR3: TGTGCCAGCAGCTCTAGATGGGGCGAGAGAGAGACCCAGTACTTC. This sequence encodes CASSSRWGERETQYF. The full variable domain, rest sourced from reference TRBV11-2 and TRBJ2-5, is EAGVAQSPRYKIIEKRQSVAFWCNPISGHATLYWYQQILGQGPKLLIQFQNNGVVDDSQLPKDRFSAERLKGVDSTLKIQPAKLEDSAVYLCASSSRWGERETQYFGPGTRLLVL.

This chain links TRBV4-1 with TRBJ2-3; 8 bases line up with TRBD1. The length of the CDR3 is 19 residues. The J segment lost 7 bases and the V segment lost 1 base, leaving 19 bases of the junction unmatched. Germline V gives CDR1 MGHRA, CDR2 YSYEKL. This CDR3 reads CASSQGTGLWTGVNYTQYF. For the CDR3, the DNA is TGCGCCAGCAGCCAAGGGACAGGGCTTTGGACGGGGGTTAACTATACGCAGTATTTT.

The V and J genes are TRBV7-8 and TRBJ1-2; TRBD1 matches at 9 bases. Trimming removed 5 bases from V and 5 bases from J; junction bases left unmatched: 3. From germline, CDR1 is SGHVS and CDR2 FQNEAQ. This CDR3 is 13 amino acids long. CDR3 nucleotide sequence: TGTGCCAGCAGCCTGACAGGGGGGTATGGCTACACCTTC. It encodes CASSLTGGYGYTF. Complete variable domain (other parts from reference TRBV7-8 and TRBJ1-2): GAGVSQSPRYKVAKRGQDVALRCDPISGHVSLFWYQQALGQGPEFLTYFQNEAQLDKSGLPSDRFFAERPEGSVSTLKIQRTQQEDSAVYLCASSLTGGYGYTFGSGTRLTVV.

CDR3 coding DNA: TGTGCCTGGAGTGGGACAGGACATGGCTACACCTTC. It is translated as CAWSGTGHGYTF. The chain links TRBV30 to TRBJ1-2; 7 bases map to TRBD1. Germline assignment: CDR1 GTSNPN and CDR2 SVGIG (reference sequence). V lost 1 base, J lost 6 bases, and 2 bases stayed unmatched. The CDR3 length is 12 residues.

The V call is TRBV6-4, the J call TRBJ2-3; possibly TRBD1 or TRBD2 for D (6 bases each). The CDR3 is 17 amino acids. Germline loops: CDR1 MRHNA, CDR2 SNTAGT. The V end lost 0 bases, the J end lost 7 bases, and 20 bases lay between the germline ends. The DNA of the CDR3 is TGTGCCAGCAGTGACTCTTATGGAGGGGACACATCTAATACGCAGTATTTT. Protein: CASSDSYGGDTSNTQYF.

Only one count was recorded for this clone. V and J are TRBV7-9 and TRBJ2-7; D is unclear. Germline V gives CDR1 SEHNR, CDR2 FQNEAQ (reference sequence). Trimming took off 0 bases at V and 5 bases at J, with 11 bases between the two ends. There are 14 residues in the CDR3. Written as DNA, the CDR3 is TGTGCCAGCAGCTTAGCAGGAACCCTCGACGAGCAGTACTTC. Its translation: CASSLAGTLDEQYF.

Written as DNA, the CDR3 is TGCGCCAGCAGCCCGAAAGGGTTCGGGGACGAGCAGTACTTC. Amino acid sequence: CASSPKGFGDEQYF. The V and J genes are TRBV4-1 and TRBJ2-7; the D gene is possibly TRBD2 (5 bases). The CDR3 has 14 residues. Deletions cut 4 bases from V and 5 bases from J, with 15 bases between. Germline CDR1 MGHRA, CDR2 YSYEKL.

V gene TRBV11-2 combines with J gene TRBJ2-1; TRBD2 matches 9 bases. The trim removed 1 base at V and 0 bases at J, leaving 4 bases unmatched. This CDR3 is 17 amino acids long. Germline CDR1 is SGHAT and CDR2 is FQNNGV. The CDR3 reads CASSLGAGGPSYNEQFF. The CDR3 nucleotides are TGTGCCAGCAGCTTAGGAGCGGGAGGTCCCTCCTACAATGAGCAGTTCTTC.

This chain uses TRBV4-1 with TRBJ2-5; 10 bases are shared with TRBD2. V lost 2 bases to trimming and J lost 2 bases; unmatched junction nucleotides: 11. The V gene's germline CDR1 is MGHRA and CDR2 YSYEKL. The CDR3 length is 18 residues. The CDR3 DNA follows: TGCGCCAGCAGCCAACGAGCTAGCGGGAGCGTTTGGCAAGAGACCCAGTACTTC. As protein: CASSQRASGSVWQETQYF.

The CDR3 reads CASSRLTGVAGEQFF. The CDR3 nucleotides are TGTGCCAGCAGCCGACTTACAGGAGTTGCCGGTGAGCAGTTCTTC. The chain is built from TRBV11-2 and TRBJ2-1; possibly TRBD1 for D (5 bases). Trimming took off 5 bases at V and 9 bases at J, with 20 bases between the two ends. The CDR3 loop spans 15 amino acids. In germline, CDR1 is SGHAT, CDR2 FQNNGV.

The V gene is TRBV6-5, the J gene TRBJ1-2; TRBD1 matches at 8 bases. The CDR3 runs 14 residues. V was clipped by 6 bases and J by 5 bases; unmatched bases: 8. Germline V lookup: CDR1 MNHEY, CDR2 SVGAGI. The CDR3 protein is CASRRQGTGYGYTF. The CDR3 region has the DNA TGTGCCAGCAGGCGACAGGGGACTGGGTATGGCTACACCTTC.